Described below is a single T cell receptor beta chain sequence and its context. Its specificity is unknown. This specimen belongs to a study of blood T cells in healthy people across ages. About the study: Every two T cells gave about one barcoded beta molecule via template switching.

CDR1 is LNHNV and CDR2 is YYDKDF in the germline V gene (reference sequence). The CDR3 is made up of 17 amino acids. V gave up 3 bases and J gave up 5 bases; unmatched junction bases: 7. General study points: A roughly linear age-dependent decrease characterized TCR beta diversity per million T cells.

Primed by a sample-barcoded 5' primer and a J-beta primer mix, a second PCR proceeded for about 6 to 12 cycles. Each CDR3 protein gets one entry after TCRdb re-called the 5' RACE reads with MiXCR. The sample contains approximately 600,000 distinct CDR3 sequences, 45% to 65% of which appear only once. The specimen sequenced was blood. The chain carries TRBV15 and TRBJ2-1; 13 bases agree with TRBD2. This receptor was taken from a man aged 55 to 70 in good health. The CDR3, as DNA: TGTGCCACCAGCAGGAGACTAGCGGGGGGCATGGACAATGAGCAGTTCTTC. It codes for CATSRRLAGGMDNEQFF.